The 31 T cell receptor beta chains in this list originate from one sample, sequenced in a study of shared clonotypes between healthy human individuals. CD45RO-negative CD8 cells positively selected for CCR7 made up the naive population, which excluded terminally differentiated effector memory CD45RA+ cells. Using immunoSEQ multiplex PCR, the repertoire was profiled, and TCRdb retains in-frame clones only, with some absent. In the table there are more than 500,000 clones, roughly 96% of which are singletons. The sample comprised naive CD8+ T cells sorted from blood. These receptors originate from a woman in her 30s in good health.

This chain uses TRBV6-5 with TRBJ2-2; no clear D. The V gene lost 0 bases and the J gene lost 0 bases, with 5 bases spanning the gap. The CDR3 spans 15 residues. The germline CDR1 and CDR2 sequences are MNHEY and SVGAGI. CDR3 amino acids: CASSYSTTNTGELFF. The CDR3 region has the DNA TGTGCCAGCAGTTACTCGACAACGAACACCGGGGAGCTGTTTTTT.

Written as DNA, the CDR3 is TGTGCCAGCAGCTCGGGACTAGCGGAGGATGAGCAGTTCTTC. It yields the protein CASSSGLAEDEQFF. J is TRBJ2-1 and V is TRBV5-5; 11 positions match TRBD2. Trimming at V came to 3 bases and at J to 8 bases, leaving 4 bases not matched to a gene. The CDR3 sequence is 14 residues long. The V gene's germline CDR1 is SGHKS and CDR2 YYEKEE (reference sequence).

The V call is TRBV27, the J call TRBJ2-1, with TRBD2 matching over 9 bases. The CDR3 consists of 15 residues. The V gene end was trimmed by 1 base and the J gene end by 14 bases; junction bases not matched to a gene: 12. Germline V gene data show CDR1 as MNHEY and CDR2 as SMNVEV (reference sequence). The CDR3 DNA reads TGTGCCAGCAGTTTATGGGTAGCGGGAGTCACTTTAGAGTTCTTC. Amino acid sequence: CASSLWVAGVTLEFF.

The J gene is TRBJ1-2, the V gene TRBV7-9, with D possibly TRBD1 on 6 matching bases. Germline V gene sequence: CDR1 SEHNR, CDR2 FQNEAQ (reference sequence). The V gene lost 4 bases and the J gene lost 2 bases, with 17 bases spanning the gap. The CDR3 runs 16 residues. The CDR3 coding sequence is TGTGCCAGCAGCTCAATATCATGGGACACGAACTATGGCTACACCTTC. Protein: CASSSISWDTNYGYTF. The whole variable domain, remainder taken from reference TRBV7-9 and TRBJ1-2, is DTGVSQNPRHKITKRGQNVTFRCDPISEHNRLYWYRQTLGQGPEFLTYFQNEAQLEKSRLLSDRFSAERPKGSFSTLEIQRTEQGDSAMYLCASSSISWDTNYGYTFGSGTRLTVV.

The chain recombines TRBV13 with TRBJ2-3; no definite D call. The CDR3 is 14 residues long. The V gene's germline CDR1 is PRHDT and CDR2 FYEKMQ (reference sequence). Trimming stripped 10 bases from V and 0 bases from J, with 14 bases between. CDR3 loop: CATRPDSSTDTQYF. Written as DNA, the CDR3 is TGTGCCACCAGGCCAGACTCTAGCACAGATACGCAGTATTTT.

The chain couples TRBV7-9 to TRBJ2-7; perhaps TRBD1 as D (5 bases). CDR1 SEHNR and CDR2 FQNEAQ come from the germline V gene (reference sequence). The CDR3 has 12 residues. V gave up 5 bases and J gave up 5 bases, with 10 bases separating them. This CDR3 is CASSGTRDEQYF. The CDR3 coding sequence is TGTGCCAGCAGCGGAACCAGGGACGAGCAGTACTTC.

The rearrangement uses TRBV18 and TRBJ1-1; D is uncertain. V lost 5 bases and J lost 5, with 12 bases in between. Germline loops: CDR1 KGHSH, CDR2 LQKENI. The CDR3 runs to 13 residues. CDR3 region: CASSAGAGTEAFF. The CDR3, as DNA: TGTGCCAGCTCAGCAGGTGCGGGTACTGAAGCTTTCTTT.

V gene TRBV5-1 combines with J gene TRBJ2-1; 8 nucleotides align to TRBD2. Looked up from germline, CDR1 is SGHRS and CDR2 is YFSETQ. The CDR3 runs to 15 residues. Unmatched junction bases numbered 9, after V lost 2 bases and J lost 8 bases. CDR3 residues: CASSLAGAYSYEQFF. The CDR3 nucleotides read TGCGCCAGCAGCTTAGCGGGAGCATACTCTTATGAGCAGTTCTTC.

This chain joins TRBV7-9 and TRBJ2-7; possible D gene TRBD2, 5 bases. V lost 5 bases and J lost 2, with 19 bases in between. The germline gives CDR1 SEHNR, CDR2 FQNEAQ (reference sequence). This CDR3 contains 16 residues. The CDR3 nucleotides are TGTGCCAGCAGCCCCCCCGTGGAGCGGTACCCCTACGAGCAGTACTTC. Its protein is CASSPPVERYPYEQYF.

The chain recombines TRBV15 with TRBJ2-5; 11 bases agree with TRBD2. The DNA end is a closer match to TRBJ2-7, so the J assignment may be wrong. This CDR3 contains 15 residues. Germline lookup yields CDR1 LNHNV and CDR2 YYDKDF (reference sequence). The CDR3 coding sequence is TGTGCCACCAGCAGAGAAGGGACTAGCGGTAACGAGCAGTACTTC. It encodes CATSREGTSGNEQYF.

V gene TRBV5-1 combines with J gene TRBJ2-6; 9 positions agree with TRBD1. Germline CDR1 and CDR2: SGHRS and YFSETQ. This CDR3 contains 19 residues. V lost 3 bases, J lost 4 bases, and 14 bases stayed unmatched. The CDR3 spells CASSSGEKGTGTGANVLTF. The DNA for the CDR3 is TGCGCCAGCAGCTCAGGAGAGAAAGGGACAGGGACCGGGGCCAACGTCCTGACTTTC.

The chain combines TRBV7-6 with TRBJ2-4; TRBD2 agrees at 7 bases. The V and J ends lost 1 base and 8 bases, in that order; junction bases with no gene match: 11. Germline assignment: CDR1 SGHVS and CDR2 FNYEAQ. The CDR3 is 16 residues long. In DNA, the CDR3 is TGTGCCAGCAGCTTAGGGGTCCTAGCGGAGAGGGACATTCAGTACTTC. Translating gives CASSLGVLAERDIQYF.

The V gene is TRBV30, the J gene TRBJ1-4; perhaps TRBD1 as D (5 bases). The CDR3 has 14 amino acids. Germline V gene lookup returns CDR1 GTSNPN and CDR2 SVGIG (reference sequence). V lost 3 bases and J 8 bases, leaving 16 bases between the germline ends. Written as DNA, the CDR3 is TGTGCCTGGAGCCTAGGGCAGGGTCGGGAAAAACTGTTTTTT. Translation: CAWSLGQGREKLFF.

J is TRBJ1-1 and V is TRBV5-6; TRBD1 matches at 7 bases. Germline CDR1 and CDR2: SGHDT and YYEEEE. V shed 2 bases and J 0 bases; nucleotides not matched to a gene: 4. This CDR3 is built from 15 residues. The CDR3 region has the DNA TGTGCCAGCAGCTTCCAGGGGGGGATGAACACTGAAGCTTTCTTT. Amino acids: CASSFQGGMNTEAFF.

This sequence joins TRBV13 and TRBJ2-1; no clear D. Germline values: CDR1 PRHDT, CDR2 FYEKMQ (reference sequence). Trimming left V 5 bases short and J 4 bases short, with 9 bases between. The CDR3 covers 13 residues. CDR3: CASSEEYYNEQFF. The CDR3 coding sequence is TGTGCCAGCAGCGAGGAATATTACAATGAGCAGTTCTTC.

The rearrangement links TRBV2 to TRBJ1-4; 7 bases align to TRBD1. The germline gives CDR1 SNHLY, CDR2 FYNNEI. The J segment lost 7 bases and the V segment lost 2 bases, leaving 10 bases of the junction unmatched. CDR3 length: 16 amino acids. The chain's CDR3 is CASSESVRGLLEKLFF. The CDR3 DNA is TGTGCCAGCAGTGAAAGCGTAAGGGGGCTTCTTGAAAAACTGTTTTTT.

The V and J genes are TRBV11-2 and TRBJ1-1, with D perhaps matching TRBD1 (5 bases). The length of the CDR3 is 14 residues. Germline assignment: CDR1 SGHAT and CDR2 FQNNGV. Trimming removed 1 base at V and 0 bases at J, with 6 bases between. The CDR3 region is CASSLVGVNTEAFF. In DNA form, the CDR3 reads TGTGCCAGCAGCTTAGTGGGGGTGAACACTGAAGCTTTCTTT.

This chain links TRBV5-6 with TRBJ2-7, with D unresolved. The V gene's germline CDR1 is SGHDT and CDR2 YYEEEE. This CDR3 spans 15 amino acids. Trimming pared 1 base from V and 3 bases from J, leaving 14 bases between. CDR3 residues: CASSLSAGWNYEQYF. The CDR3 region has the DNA TGTGCCAGCAGCTTGAGCGCCGGGTGGAACTACGAGCAGTACTTC.

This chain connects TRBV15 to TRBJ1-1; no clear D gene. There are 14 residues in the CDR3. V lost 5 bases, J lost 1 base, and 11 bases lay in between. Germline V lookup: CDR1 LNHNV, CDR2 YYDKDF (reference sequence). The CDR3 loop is CATSFKSTNTEAFF. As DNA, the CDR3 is TGTGCCACCAGCTTTAAGAGTACGAACACTGAAGCTTTCTTT.

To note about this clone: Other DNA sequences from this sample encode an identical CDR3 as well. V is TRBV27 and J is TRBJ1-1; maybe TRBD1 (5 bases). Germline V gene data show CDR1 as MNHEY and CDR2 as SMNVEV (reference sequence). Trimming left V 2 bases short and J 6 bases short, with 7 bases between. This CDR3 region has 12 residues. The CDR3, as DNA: TGTGCCAGCAGTTTACCAGGGTCTGAAGCTTTCTTT. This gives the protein CASSLPGSEAFF.

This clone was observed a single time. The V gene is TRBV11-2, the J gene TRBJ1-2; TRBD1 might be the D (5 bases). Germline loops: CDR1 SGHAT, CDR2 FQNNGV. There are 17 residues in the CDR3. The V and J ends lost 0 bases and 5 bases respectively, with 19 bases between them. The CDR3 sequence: CASSLEIEQGNVYGYTF. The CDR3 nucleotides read TGTGCCAGCAGCTTAGAAATCGAGCAGGGTAATGTTTATGGCTACACCTTC. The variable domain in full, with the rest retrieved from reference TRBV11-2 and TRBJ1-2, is EAGVAQSPRYKIIEKRQSVAFWCNPISGHATLYWYQQILGQGPKLLIQFQNNGVVDDSQLPKDRFSAERLKGVDSTLKIQPAKLEDSAVYLCASSLEIEQGNVYGYTFGSGTRLTVV.

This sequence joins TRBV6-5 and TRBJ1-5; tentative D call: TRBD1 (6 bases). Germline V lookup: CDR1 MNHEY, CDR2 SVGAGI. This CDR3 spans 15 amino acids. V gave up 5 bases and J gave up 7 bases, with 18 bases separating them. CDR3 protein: CASSPTTGFGQPQHF. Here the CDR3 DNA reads TGTGCCAGCAGTCCGACCACAGGGTTCGGACAGCCCCAGCATTTT.

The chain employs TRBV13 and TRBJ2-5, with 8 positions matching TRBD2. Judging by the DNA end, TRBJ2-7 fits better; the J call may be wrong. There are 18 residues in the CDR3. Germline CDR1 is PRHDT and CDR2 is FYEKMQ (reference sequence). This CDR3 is CASSSRGSAAGVLGEQYF. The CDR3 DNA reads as TGTGCCAGCAGCTCGCGGGGGTCGGCAGCGGGAGTACTCGGCGAGCAGTACTTC.

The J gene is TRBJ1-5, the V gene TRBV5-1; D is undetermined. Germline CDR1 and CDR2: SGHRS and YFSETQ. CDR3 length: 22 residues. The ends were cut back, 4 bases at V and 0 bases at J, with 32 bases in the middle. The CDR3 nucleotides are TGCGCCAGCAGCCGCCAAAACCCTCGCCAGACGACGGGTGATTTTAGCAATCAGCCCCAGCATTTT. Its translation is CASSRQNPRQTTGDFSNQPQHF.

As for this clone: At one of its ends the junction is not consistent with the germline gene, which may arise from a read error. The CDR3 reads CSARKDLIVF. CDR3 DNA: TGCAGTGCTAGAAAGGACTTGATCGTCTTT. V gene TRBV20-1 combines with J gene TRBJ1-1; the D is unclear. The CDR3 loop spans 10 amino acids. The V gene's germline CDR1 is DFQATT and CDR2 SNEGSKA (reference sequence).

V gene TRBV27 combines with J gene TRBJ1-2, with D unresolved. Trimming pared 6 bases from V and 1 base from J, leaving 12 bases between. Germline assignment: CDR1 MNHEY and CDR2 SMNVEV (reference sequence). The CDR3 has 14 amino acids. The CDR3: CASSTRGSNYGYTF. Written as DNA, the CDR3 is TGTGCCAGCAGCACACGCGGGAGTAACTATGGCTACACCTTC.

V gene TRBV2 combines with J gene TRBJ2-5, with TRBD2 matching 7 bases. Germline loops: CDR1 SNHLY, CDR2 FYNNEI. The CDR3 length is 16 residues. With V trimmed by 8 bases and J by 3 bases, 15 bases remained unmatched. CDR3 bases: TGTGCCAGCCTAATTTCCGGGGGAGGGAGTGAAGAGACCCAGTACTTC. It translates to CASLISGGGSEETQYF.

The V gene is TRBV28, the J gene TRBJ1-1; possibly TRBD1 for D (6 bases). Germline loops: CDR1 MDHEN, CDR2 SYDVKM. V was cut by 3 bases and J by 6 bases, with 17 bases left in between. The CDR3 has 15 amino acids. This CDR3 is CASSFKPQGFPEAFF. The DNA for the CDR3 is TGTGCCAGCAGTTTTAAACCGCAGGGGTTTCCTGAAGCTTTCTTT. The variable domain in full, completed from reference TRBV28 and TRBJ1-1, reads DVKVTQSSRYLVKRTGEKVFLECVQDMDHENMFWYRQDPGLGLRLIYFSYDVKMKEKGDIPEGYSVSREKKERFSLILESASTNQTSMYLCASSFKPQGFPEAFFGQGTRLTVV.

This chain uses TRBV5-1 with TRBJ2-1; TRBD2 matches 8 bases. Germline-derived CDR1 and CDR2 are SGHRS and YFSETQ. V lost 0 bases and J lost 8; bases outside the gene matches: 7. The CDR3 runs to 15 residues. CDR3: CASSLARGAFDEQFF. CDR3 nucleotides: TGCGCCAGCAGCTTGGCGCGGGGGGCATTCGATGAGCAGTTCTTC.

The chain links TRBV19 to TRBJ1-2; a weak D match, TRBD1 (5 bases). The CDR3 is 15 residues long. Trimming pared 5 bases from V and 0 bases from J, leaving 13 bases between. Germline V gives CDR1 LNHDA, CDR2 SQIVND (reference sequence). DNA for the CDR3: TGTGCCAGTAGTCCCCGGGACTTACCTAACTATGGCTACACCTTC. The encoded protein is CASSPRDLPNYGYTF. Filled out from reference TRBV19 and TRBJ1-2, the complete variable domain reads DGGITQSPKYLFRKEGQNVTLSCEQNLNHDAMYWYRQDPGQGLRLIYYSQIVNDFQKGDIAEGYSVSREKKESFPLTVTSAQKNPTAFYLCASSPRDLPNYGYTFGSGTRLTVV.

CDR3: CASSLSRGTGEHEQYF. CDR3 sequence (DNA): TGTGCCAGCAGTTTATCTCGGGGGACAGGGGAACACGAGCAGTACTTC. The rearrangement joins TRBV27 to TRBJ2-7, with 10 bases aligning to TRBD1. The CDR3 runs 16 residues. V lost 0 bases and J lost 5; bases outside the gene matches: 7. Per the germline V gene, CDR1 is MNHEY and CDR2 is SMNVEV (reference sequence).